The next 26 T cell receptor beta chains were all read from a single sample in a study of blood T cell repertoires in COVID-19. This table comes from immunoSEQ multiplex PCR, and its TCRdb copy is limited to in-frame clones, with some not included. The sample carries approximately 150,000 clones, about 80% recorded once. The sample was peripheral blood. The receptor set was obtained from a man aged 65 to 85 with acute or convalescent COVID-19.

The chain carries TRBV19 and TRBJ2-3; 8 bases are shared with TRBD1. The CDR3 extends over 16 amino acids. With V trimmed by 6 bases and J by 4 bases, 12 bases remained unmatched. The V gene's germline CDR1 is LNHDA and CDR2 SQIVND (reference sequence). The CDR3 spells CASRYQRTGWADTQYF. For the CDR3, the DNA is TGTGCCAGTAGGTATCAGCGGACAGGGTGGGCAGATACGCAGTATTTT.

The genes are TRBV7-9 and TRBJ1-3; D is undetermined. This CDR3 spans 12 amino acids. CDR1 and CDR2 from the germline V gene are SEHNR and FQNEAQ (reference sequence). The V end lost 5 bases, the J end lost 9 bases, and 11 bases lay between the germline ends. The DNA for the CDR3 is TGTGCCAGCAGCCTAGGGTCGGGCACCATATATTTT. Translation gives CASSLGSGTIYF.

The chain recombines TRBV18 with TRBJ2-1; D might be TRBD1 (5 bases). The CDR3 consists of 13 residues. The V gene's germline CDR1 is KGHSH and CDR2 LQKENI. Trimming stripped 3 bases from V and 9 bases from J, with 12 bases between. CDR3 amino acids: CASSPDQGTEQFF. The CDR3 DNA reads TGTGCCAGCTCACCGGATCAGGGTACTGAGCAGTTCTTC.

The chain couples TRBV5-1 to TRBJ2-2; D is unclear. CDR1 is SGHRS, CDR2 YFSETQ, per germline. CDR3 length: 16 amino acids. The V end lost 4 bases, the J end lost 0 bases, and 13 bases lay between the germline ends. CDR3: CASSPTVIANTGELFF. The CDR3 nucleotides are TGCGCCAGCAGCCCGACTGTAATAGCGAACACCGGGGAGCTGTTTTTT. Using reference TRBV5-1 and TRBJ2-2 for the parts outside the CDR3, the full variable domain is KAGVTQTPRYLIKTRGQQVTLSCSPISGHRSVSWYQQTPGQGLQFLFEYFSETQRNKGNFPGRFSGRQFSNSRSEMNVSTLELGDSALYLCASSPTVIANTGELFFGEGSRLTVL.

The DNA of the CDR3 is TGTGCCAGTAGTAGGCAGGGTGACCGCGATGAGCAGTTCTTC. It yields the protein CASSRQGDRDEQFF. The V call is TRBV19, the J call TRBJ2-1; the D gene is possibly TRBD1 (5 bases). From germline, CDR1 is LNHDA and CDR2 SQIVND (reference sequence). CDR3 length: 14 residues. Between the trimmed V and J ends, which lost 4 bases and 8 bases, there was a span of 15 bases.

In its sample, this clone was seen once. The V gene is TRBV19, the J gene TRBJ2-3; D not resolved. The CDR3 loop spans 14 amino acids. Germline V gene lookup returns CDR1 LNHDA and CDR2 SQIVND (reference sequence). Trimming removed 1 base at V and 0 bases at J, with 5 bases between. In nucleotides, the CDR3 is TGTGCCAGTAGTATAGGACTTAGCACAGATACGCAGTATTTT. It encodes CASSIGLSTDTQYF. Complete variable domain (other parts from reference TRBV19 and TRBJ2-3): DGGITQSPKYLFRKEGQNVTLSCEQNLNHDAMYWYRQDPGQGLRLIYYSQIVNDFQKGDIAEGYSVSREKKESFPLTVTSAQKNPTAFYLCASSIGLSTDTQYFGPGTRLTVL.

The CDR3 DNA reads TGCGCCAGCAGCTTGTTTCTAGCGAGCACAGATACGCAGTATTTT. Protein product: CASSLFLASTDTQYF. The chain uses TRBV5-1 and TRBJ2-3; D perhaps matches TRBD2 (6 bases). The CDR3 sequence is 15 residues long. Trimming left V 1 base short and J 0 bases short, with 9 bases between. Germline CDR1 is SGHRS and CDR2 is YFSETQ.

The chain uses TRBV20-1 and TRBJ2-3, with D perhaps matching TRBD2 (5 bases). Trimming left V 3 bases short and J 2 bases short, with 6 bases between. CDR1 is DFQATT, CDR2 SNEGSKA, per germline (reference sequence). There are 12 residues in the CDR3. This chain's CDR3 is CSASSDTDTQYF. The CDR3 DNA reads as TGCAGTGCTAGTAGCGACACAGATACGCAGTATTTT.

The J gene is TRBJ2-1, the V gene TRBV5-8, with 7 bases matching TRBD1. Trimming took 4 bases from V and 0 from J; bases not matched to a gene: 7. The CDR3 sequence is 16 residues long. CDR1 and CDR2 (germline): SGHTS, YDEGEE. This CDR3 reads CASSAGTVHSYNEQFF. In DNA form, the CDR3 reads TGTGCCAGCAGCGCCGGGACAGTTCACTCCTACAATGAGCAGTTCTTC.

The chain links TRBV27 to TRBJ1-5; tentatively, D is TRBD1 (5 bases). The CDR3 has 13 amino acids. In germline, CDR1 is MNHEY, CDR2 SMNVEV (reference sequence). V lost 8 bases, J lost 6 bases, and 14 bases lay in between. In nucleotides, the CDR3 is TGTGCCAGCCGTCCCCCGGGGGGTCAGCCCCAGCATTTT. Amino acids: CASRPPGGQPQHF.

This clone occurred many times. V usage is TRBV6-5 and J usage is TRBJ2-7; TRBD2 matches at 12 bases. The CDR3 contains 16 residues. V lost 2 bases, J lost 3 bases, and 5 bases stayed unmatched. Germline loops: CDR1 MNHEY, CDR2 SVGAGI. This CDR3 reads CASSYLKTSGSYEQYF. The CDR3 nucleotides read TGTGCCAGCAGTTACCTTAAGACTAGCGGGAGCTACGAGCAGTACTTC.

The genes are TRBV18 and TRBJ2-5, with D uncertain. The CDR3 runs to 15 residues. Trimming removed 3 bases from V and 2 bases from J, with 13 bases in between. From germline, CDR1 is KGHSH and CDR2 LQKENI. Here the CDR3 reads CASSPLTIGQETQYF. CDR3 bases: TGTGCCAGCTCACCCCTGACAATCGGACAAGAGACCCAGTACTTC.

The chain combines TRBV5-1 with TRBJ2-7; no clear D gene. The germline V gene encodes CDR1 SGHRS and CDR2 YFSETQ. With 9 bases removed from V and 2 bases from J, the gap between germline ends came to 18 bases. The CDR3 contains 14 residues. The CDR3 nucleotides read TGCGCCACCCAGCAGACTCCTGGCCCCTACGAGCAGTACTTC. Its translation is CATQQTPGPYEQYF.

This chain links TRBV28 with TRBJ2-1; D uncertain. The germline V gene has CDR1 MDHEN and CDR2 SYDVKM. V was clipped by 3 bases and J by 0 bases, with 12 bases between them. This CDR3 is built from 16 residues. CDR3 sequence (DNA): TGTGCCAGCAGTTTTCCTAACAGACCCTCCTACAATGAGCAGTTCTTC. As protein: CASSFPNRPSYNEQFF. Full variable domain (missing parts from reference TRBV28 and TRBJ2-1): DVKVTQSSRYLVKRTGEKVFLECVQDMDHENMFWYRQDPGLGLRLIYFSYDVKMKEKGDIPEGYSVSREKKERFSLILESASTNQTSMYLCASSFPNRPSYNEQFFGPGTRLTVL.

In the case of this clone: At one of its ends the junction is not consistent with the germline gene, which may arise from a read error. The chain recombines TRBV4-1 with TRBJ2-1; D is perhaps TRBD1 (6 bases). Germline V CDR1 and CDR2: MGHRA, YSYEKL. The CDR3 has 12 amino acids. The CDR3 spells CASSQLGQRVIF. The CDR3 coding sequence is TGCGCCAGCAGCCAGCTAGGACAGAGAGTGATCTTC.

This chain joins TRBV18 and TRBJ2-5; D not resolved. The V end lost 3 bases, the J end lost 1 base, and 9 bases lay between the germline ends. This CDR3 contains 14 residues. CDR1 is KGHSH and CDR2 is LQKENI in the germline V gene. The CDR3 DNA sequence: TGTGCCAGCTCACCGAGCCGCCTCCAAGAGACCCAGTACTTC. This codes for CASSPSRLQETQYF.

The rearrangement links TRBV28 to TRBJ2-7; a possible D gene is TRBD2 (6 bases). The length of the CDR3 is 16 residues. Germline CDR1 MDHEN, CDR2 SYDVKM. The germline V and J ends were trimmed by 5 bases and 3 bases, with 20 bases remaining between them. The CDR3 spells CASSPGRAGSHYEQYF. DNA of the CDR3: TGTGCCAGCAGTCCCGGGCGGGCGGGAAGCCACTACGAGCAGTACTTC.

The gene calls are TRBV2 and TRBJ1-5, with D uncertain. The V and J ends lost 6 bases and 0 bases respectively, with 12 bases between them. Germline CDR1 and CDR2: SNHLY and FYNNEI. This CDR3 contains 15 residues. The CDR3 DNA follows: TGTGCCAGCAGCCCAGGACTGATTAGCAATCAGCCCCAGCATTTT. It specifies CASSPGLISNQPQHF. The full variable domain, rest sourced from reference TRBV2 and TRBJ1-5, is EPEVTQTPSHQVTQMGQEVILRCVPISNHLYFYWYRQILGQKVEFLVSFYNNEISEKSEIFDDQFSVERPDGSNFTLKIRSTKLEDSAMYFCASSPGLISNQPQHFGDGTRLSIL.

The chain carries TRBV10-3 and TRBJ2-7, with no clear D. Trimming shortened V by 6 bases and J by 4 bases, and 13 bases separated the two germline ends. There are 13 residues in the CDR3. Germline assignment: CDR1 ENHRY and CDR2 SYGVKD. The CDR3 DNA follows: TGTGCCATCAGCGGCAGCCAGAGGTACGAGCAGTACTTC. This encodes CAISGSQRYEQYF.

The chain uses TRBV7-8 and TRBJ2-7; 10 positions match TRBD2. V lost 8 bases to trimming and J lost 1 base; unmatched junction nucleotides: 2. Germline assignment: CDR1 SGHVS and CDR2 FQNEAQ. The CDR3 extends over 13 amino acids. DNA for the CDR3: TGTGCCAGCCGGACTAGCGGATCCTACGAGCAGTACTTC. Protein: CASRTSGSYEQYF. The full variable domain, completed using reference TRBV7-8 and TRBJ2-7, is GAGVSQSPRYKVAKRGQDVALRCDPISGHVSLFWYQQALGQGPEFLTYFQNEAQLDKSGLPSDRFFAERPEGSVSTLKIQRTQQEDSAVYLCASRTSGSYEQYFGPGTRLTVT.

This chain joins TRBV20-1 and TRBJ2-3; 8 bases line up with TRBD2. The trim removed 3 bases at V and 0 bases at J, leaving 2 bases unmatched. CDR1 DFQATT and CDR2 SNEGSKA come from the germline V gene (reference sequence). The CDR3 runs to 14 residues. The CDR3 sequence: CSASSSGSTDTQYF. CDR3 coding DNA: TGCAGTGCTAGTTCTAGCGGGAGCACAGATACGCAGTATTTT.

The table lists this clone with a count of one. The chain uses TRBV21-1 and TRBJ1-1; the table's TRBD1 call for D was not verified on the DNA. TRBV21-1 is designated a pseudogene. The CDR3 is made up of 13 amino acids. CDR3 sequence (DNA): TGTGCCAGCAATGGGCCCCCTAACACTGAAGCTTTCTTT. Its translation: CASNGPPNTEAFF.

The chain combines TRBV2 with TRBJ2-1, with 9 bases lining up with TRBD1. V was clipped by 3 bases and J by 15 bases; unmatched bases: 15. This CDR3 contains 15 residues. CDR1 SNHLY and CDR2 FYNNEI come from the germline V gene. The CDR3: CASSEKGTGHNVGFF. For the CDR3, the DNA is TGTGCCAGCAGTGAGAAGGGGACAGGGCACAATGTCGGGTTCTTC.

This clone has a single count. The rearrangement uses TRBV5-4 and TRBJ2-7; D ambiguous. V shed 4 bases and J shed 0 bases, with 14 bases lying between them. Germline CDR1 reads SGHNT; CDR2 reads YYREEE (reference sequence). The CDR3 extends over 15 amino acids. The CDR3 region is CASSIGLPSSYEQYF. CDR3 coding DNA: TGTGCCAGCAGCATAGGTCTCCCTAGCTCCTACGAGCAGTACTTC.

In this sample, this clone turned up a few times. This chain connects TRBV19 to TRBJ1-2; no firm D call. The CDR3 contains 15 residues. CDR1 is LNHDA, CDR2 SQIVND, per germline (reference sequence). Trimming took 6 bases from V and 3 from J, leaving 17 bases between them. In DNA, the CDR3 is TGTGCCAGTAGCTCGGGAGAGGGAGGTTACTATGGCTACACCTTC. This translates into CASSSGEGGYYGYTF.

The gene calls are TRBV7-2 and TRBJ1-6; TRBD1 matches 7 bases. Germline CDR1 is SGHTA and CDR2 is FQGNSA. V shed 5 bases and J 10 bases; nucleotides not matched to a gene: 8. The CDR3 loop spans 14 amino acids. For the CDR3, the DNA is TGTGCCAGCAGCCCGGACAGGTCGGGCTCACCCCTCCACTTT. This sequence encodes CASSPDRSGSPLHF.